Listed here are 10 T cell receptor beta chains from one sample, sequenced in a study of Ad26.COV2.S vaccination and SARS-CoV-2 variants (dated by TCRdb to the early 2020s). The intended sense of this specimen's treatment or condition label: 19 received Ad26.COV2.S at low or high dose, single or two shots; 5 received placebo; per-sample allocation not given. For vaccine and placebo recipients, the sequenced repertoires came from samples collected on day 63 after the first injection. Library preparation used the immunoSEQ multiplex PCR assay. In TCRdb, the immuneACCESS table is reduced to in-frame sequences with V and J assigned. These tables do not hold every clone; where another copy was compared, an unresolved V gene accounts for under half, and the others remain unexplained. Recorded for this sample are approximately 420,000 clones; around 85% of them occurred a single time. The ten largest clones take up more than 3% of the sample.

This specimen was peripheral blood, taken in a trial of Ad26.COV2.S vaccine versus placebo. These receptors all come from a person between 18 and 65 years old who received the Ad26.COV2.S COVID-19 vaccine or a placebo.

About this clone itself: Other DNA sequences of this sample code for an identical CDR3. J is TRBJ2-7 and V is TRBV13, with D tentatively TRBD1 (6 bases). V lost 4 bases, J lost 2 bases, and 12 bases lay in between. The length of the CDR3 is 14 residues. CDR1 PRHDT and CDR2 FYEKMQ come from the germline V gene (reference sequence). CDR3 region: CASSSNRDAYEQYF. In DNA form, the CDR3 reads TGTGCCAGCAGCTCAAACAGGGACGCCTACGAGCAGTACTTC.

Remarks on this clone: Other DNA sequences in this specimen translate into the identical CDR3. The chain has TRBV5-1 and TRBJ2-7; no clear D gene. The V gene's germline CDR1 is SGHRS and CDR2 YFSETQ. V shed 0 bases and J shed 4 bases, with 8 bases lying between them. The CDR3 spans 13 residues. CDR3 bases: TGCGCCAGCAGCTTGGGTTCCTCGTACGAGCAGTACTTC. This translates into CASSLGSSYEQYF.

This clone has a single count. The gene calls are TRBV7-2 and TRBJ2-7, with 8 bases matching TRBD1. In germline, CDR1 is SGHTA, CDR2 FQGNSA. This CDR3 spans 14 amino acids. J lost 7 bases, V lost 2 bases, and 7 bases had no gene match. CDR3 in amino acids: CASSLTRGDREQYF. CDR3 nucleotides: TGTGCCAGCAGCTTAACTAGAGGGGACAGGGAGCAGTACTTC. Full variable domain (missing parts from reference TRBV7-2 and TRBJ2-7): GAGVSQSPSNKVTEKGKDVELRCDPISGHTALYWYRQSLGQGLEFLIYFQGNSAPDKSGLPSDRFSAERTGGSVSTLTIQRTQQEDSAVYLCASSLTRGDREQYFGPGTRLTVT.

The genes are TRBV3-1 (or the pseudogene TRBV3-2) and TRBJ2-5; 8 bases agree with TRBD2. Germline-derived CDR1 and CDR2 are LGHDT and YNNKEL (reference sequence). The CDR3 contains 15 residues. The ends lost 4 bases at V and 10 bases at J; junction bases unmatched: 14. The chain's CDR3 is CASSRQLTGGRGQYF. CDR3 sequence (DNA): TGTGCCAGCAGCCGGCAATTAACGGGGGGGCGTGGCCAGTACTTC.

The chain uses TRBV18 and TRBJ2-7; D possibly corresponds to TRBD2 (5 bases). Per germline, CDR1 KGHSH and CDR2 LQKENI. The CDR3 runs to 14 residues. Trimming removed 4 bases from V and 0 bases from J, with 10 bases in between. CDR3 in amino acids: CASSLARSSYEQYF. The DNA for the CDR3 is TGTGCCAGCTCACTAGCGCGGAGCTCCTACGAGCAGTACTTC. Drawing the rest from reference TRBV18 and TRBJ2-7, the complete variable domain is NAGVMQNPRHLVRRRGQEARLRCSPMKGHSHVYWYRQLPEEGLKFMVYLQKENIIDESGMPKERFSAEFPKEGPSILRIQQVVRGDSAAYFCASSLARSSYEQYFGPGTRLTVT.

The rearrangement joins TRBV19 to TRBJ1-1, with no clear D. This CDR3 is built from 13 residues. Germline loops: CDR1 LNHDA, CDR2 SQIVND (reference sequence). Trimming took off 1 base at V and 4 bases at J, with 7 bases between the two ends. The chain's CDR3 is CASSIGVRTEAFF. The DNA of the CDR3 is TGTGCCAGTAGTATAGGTGTTCGCACTGAAGCTTTCTTT.

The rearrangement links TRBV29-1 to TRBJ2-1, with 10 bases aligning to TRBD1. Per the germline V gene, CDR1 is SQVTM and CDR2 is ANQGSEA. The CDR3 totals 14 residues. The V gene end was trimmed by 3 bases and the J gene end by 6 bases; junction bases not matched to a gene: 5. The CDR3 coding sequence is TGCAGCGTTGAGCGGGACAGGGGTGGCAATGAGCAGTTCTTC. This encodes CSVERDRGGNEQFF.

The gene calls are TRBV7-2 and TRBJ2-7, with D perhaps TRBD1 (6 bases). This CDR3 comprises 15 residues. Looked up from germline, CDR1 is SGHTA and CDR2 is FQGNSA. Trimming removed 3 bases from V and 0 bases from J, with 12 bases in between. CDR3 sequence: CASSFAAGASYEQYF. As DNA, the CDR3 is TGTGCCAGCAGCTTCGCGGCAGGGGCCTCCTACGAGCAGTACTTC.

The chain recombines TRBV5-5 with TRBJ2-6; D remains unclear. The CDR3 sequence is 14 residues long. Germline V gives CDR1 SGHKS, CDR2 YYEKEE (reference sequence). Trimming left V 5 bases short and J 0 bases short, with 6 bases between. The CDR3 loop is CASSQVSGANVLTF. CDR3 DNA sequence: TGTGCCAGCAGTCAGGTCTCTGGGGCCAACGTCCTGACTTTC.

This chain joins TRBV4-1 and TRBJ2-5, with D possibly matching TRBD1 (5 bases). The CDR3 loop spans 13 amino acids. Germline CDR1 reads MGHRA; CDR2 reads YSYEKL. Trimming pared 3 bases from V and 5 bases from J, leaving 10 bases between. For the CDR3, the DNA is TGCGCCAGCAGCCAGGGGCCGGCGGAGACCCAGTACTTC. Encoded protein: CASSQGPAETQYF.